The 6 T cell receptor beta chains in this list originate from one sample, sequenced in a study of a mutant IDH1 vaccine in newly diagnosed glioma. Sequencing used immunoSEQ multiplex PCR; TCRdb keeps in-frame clones, though not all of them. The top ten clones hold about an eighth of a sample with roughly 70,000 clones, approximately 87% of them seen once. Time point described: week 23, last vaccination. In the vaccine, a single dose held 300 ug of the mutant IDH1 20-mer peptide, along with topical imiquimod. These receptors have no known antigen. The sample consisted of PBMCs, taken from a glioma patient whose treatment included an IDH1 peptide vaccine. The receptors come from a man between 18 and 29 years old with glioma.

The genes are TRBV18 and TRBJ1-6; TRBD1 matches at 7 bases. The CDR3 is made up of 15 amino acids. V lost 1 base, J lost 10 bases, and 7 bases stayed unmatched. Germline CDR1 KGHSH, CDR2 LQKENI. The chain's CDR3 is CASSPQGAGRSPLHF. Here the CDR3 DNA reads TGTGCCAGCTCACCACAGGGGGCAGGGAGGTCACCCCTCCACTTT.

The gene calls are TRBV14 and TRBJ1-5, with a weak D call TRBD1 (5 bases). Germline assignment: CDR1 SGHDN and CDR2 FVKESK. The V end was cut by 1 base, the J end by 3 bases, with 10 bases between. The CDR3 is 15 residues long. CDR3 DNA sequence: TGTGCCAGCAGCCAAGGGCAGGGCAACAATCAGCCCCAGCATTTT. It specifies CASSQGQGNNQPQHF.

This clone has only one observation. This chain uses TRBV28 with TRBJ2-1; D is possibly TRBD2 (6 bases). In germline, CDR1 is MDHEN, CDR2 SYDVKM. The CDR3 contains 15 residues. Trimming cost V 8 bases and J 9 bases, with 23 bases left between them. CDR3 bases: TGTGCCAGCCCTGCCTCGGAGGGAGGTGTGAGTGAGCAGTTCTTC. Encoded protein: CASPASEGGVSEQFF.

The V call is TRBV30, the J call TRBJ2-1, with 13 bases matching TRBD2. The CDR3 has 14 residues. With V trimmed by 4 bases and J by 8 bases, 5 bases remained unmatched. The V gene's germline CDR1 is GTSNPN and CDR2 SVGIG (reference sequence). The CDR3 loop reads CAWTGLAGDHEQFF. The CDR3 DNA reads as TGTGCCTGGACAGGACTAGCGGGAGATCATGAGCAGTTCTTC.

The chain couples TRBV29-1 to TRBJ2-7; TRBD2 might be the D (6 bases). V lost 6 bases, J lost 2 bases, and 14 bases lay in between. This CDR3 has 13 residues. The germline CDR1 and CDR2 sequences are SQVTM and ANQGSEA. The chain's CDR3 is CSVRRGGAYEQYF. For the CDR3, the DNA is TGCAGCGTCCGGAGGGGAGGCGCCTACGAGCAGTACTTC.

The chain links TRBV30 to TRBJ1-2; TRBD1 aligns across 8 bases. CDR1 is GTSNPN and CDR2 is SVGIG in the germline V gene (reference sequence). V was clipped by 1 base and J by 6 bases; unmatched bases: 7. The CDR3 runs 14 residues. CDR3 DNA sequence: TGTGCCTGGAGTGAGGACAGGGAATCCGATGGCTACACCTTC. This codes for CAWSEDRESDGYTF.